The T cell receptor beta chain under discussion was sequenced for a study of breast tumors, draining lymph nodes, adjacent tissues. This clonotype was detected ten times or more. Its antigen is not identified. Samples came from axillary lymph nodes draining the breast cancer. In TCRdb, the multiplex PCR reads were re-called with MiXCR into one record per CDR3 protein. This sample has approximately 210,000 distinct CDR3 sequences, with nearly 35% found just once. Study results and caveats: Tumor T cell lymph node origin was a supported hypothesis, not proven. Luminal-like breast cancer showed significantly greater tumor-nontumor repertoire similarity than basal-like breast cancer did. Data fit most tumor T cells coming from lymph node, expanding in tumor. Tumor repertoires ranked between lymph nodes and nontumor tissue in diversity, with V and J gene preferences.

The V end was cut by 2 bases, the J end by 5 bases, with 12 bases between. The CDR3 is made up of 15 amino acids. CDR1 is MGHRA and CDR2 is YSYEKL in the germline V gene. Input material: axillary lymph node tissue. The clonotype comes from a female donor with breast cancer. Some clones in this sample may be carry-over from other donors' samples. V and J are TRBV4-1 and TRBJ1-4, with D possibly being TRBD1 (5 bases). CDR3 nucleotides: TGCGCCAGCAGCCAACCTAGGGGTGTGAATGAAAAACTGTTTTTT. This encodes CASSQPRGVNEKLFF.